The clone carrying this TCR beta chain has a count of ten or more. Its specificity is not known. The CDR3 runs to 18 residues. The V end lost 1 base, the J end lost 0 bases, and 17 bases lay between the germline ends. CDR1 is LGHNA, CDR2 YSLEER, per germline. From RNA transcripts, TCR beta CDR3 regions were amplified. HTBI primers were employed in a first-round RT-PCR of the TCR CDR3. From the multiplex PCR reads, TCRdb called clonotypes with MiXCR, one entry per CDR3 protein. The sample has 640,000 or so distinct CDR3 sequences; 11% to 15% are singletons. The data derive from a study of T cells in Graves' hyperthyroidism and ophthalmopathy. Overall study: Peripheral blood was drawn at first diagnosis, prior to all treatment.

Study-level findings and limits: Ophthalmopathy cases were set apart from stable hyperthyroidism by a 13 V-J model. The model identified upcoming ophthalmopathy a median approximately 6.5 months ahead of onset.

The study based diagnoses on clinical symptoms, serum thyroxine and TRAb, thyroid ultrasound and orbital computed tomography. V usage is TRBV4-3 and J usage is TRBJ2-3; TRBD1 is a possible D gene (6 bases). Sequenced: blood. The TCR sequence derives from a woman aged 18-29 years with Graves' ophthalmopathy. CDR3 loop: CASSQGMMGAASTDTQYF. The CDR3 nucleotides are TGCGCCAGCAGCCAAGGGATGATGGGGGCGGCCAGCACAGATACGCAGTATTTT.